One and the same sample provided the 25 T cell receptor beta chains below, sequenced in a study of blood T cell repertoires in COVID-19 (dated by TCRdb to about 2020). The library relied on the immunoSEQ multiplex PCR assay. TCRdb stores this immuneACCESS table with in-frame sequences only. Part of the clones is absent; in the studies checked, under half of the shortfall reflects unresolved V genes, and no reason is known for the rest. Within this sample are 130,000 to 150,000 clones, with approximately 80% of them counted one time only. The ten largest clones take up over 10% of the sample. The specimen was peripheral blood. All receptors derive from a man aged 55-75 years with active or convalescent COVID-19.

The gene calls are TRBV28 and TRBJ2-7, with D perhaps matching TRBD1 (6 bases). This CDR3 region has 13 residues. The germline V and J ends were trimmed by 4 bases and 2 bases, with 9 bases remaining between them. Per the germline V gene, CDR1 is MDHEN and CDR2 is SYDVKM. The CDR3 region is CASSWTAAYEQYF. DNA for the CDR3: TGTGCCAGCAGTTGGACAGCGGCCTACGAGCAGTACTTC.

The rearrangement links TRBV30 to TRBJ2-7, with D unresolved. The CDR3 extends over 13 amino acids. Germline values: CDR1 GTSNPN, CDR2 SVGIG (reference sequence). V lost 2 bases, J lost 2 bases, and 10 bases lay in between. The CDR3 here is CAWSLLGPYEQYF. The CDR3 nucleotides read TGTGCCTGGAGTCTTCTAGGCCCCTACGAGCAGTACTTC.

This sequence joins TRBV7-2 and TRBJ1-1, with 7 bases lining up with TRBD1. J was trimmed by 3 bases and V by 5 bases; bases with no gene match: 3. Per the germline V gene, CDR1 is SGHTA and CDR2 is FQGNSA. The CDR3 loop spans 13 amino acids. CDR3 in DNA: TGTGCCAGCAGCCTACAGGGGTACACTGAAGCTTTCTTT. This sequence encodes CASSLQGYTEAFF. The full variable domain, with the rest looked up from reference TRBV7-2 and TRBJ1-1, is GAGVSQSPSNKVTEKGKDVELRCDPISGHTALYWYRQSLGQGLEFLIYFQGNSAPDKSGLPSDRFSAERTGGSVSTLTIQRTQQEDSAVYLCASSLQGYTEAFFGQGTRLTVV.

The chain recombines TRBV5-1 with TRBJ2-2; D is undetermined. Between the trimmed V and J ends, which lost 2 bases and 4 bases, there was a span of 6 bases. The CDR3 is 13 amino acids. Germline loops: CDR1 SGHRS, CDR2 YFSETQ. CDR3 nucleotides: TGCGCCAGCAGCTTCGGTCTCACCGGGGAGCTGTTTTTT. Its protein is CASSFGLTGELFF.

This chain joins TRBV15 and TRBJ1-5; 8 bases fit TRBD1. Germline V gene data show CDR1 as LNHNV and CDR2 as YYDKDF (reference sequence). This CDR3 has 15 residues. With V trimmed by 5 bases and J by 9 bases, 12 bases remained unmatched. The CDR3 sequence is CATSEGGTGLWPQHF. CDR3 nucleotide sequence: TGTGCCACCAGCGAGGGCGGGACAGGCCTATGGCCCCAGCATTTT.

The V and J genes are TRBV18 and TRBJ2-3, with no clear D. Trimming pared 6 bases from V and 4 bases from J, leaving 20 bases between. This CDR3 spans 16 amino acids. CDR1 is KGHSH and CDR2 is LQKENI in the germline V gene. CDR3 amino acids: CASSPRVPPPPDTQYF. The CDR3 DNA reads TGTGCCAGCTCGCCCCGGGTCCCACCACCGCCAGATACGCAGTATTTT.

The chain links TRBV9 to TRBJ2-5, with 8 bases aligning to TRBD1. Looked up from germline, CDR1 is SGDLS and CDR2 is YYNGEE. With 2 bases clipped from V and 5 bases from J, the junction kept 8 bases outside the gene matches. The length of the CDR3 is 15 residues. CDR3 DNA sequence: TGTGCCAGCAGCGTGGGACCGGACAGGGTGGAGACCCAGTACTTC. Translating gives CASSVGPDRVETQYF.

The chain recombines TRBV7-9 with TRBJ2-2; D is undetermined. CDR3 length: 15 residues. Germline assignment: CDR1 SEHNR and CDR2 FQNEAQ (reference sequence). V was pared by 2 bases and J by 0 bases, with 7 bases between. CDR3 amino acids: CASSLRLANTGELFF. The CDR3, as DNA: TGTGCCAGCAGCTTAAGGCTAGCGAACACCGGGGAGCTGTTTTTT. Full variable domain (outside the CDR3, taken from reference TRBV7-9 and TRBJ2-2): DTGVSQNPRHKITKRGQNVTFRCDPISEHNRLYWYRQTLGQGPEFLTYFQNEAQLEKSRLLSDRFSAERPKGSFSTLEIQRTEQGDSAMYLCASSLRLANTGELFFGEGSRLTVL.

This clone appeared a few times. The chain recombines TRBV5-4 with TRBJ2-7, with 14 bases identical to TRBD2. The V and J ends lost 4 bases and 6 bases, in that order; junction bases with no gene match: 9. This CDR3 region has 16 residues. CDR1 and CDR2 (germline): SGHNT, YYREEE (reference sequence). The CDR3 DNA follows: TGTGCCAGCAGCCCGCGACTAGCGGGAGGGCCAGGCGAGCAGTACTTC. Protein sequence: CASSPRLAGGPGEQYF. Variable domain in full (rest from reference TRBV5-4 and TRBJ2-7): ETGVTQSPTHLIKTRGQQVTLRCSSQSGHNTVSWYQQALGQGPQFIFQYYREEENGRGNFPPRFSGLQFPNYSSELNVNALELDDSALYLCASSPRLAGGPGEQYFGPGTRLTVT.

This clone appeared a few times. The rearrangement uses TRBV28 and TRBJ2-1, with D unresolved. This CDR3 has 12 amino acids. The V gene's germline CDR1 is MDHEN and CDR2 SYDVKM. Trimming pared 4 bases from V and 11 bases from J, leaving 12 bases between. The CDR3 here is CASSSQLPQQFF. In nucleotides, the CDR3 is TGTGCCAGCAGTTCGCAACTACCTCAGCAGTTCTTC.

The CDR3 region is CASAPGRGSISEAFF. CDR3 bases: TGTGCCAGCGCGCCTGGCAGGGGAAGTATCAGTGAAGCTTTCTTT. The chain carries TRBV19 and TRBJ1-1; a possible D gene is TRBD1 (6 bases). CDR3 length equals 15 residues. Trimming left V 9 bases short and J 7 bases short, with 24 bases between. Germline CDR1 LNHDA, CDR2 SQIVND (reference sequence).

The chain joins TRBV3-1 (or the pseudogene TRBV3-2) to TRBJ2-3, with no clear D. The germline CDR1 and CDR2 sequences are LGHDT and YNNKEL (reference sequence). Trimming removed 1 base at V and 7 bases at J, with 9 bases between. This CDR3 spans 13 amino acids. CDR3 residues: CASSQAGTNTQYF. The DNA of the CDR3 is TGTGCCAGCAGCCAAGCCGGTACGAATACGCAGTATTTT.

This clone was counted only a few times. The rearrangement joins TRBV9 to TRBJ2-3; TRBD2 matches 8 bases. Looked up from germline, CDR1 is SGDLS and CDR2 is YYNGEE. V dropped 0 bases and J dropped 4; count of bases not matched to a gene: 7. This CDR3 is built from 16 residues. For the CDR3, the DNA is TGTGCCAGCAGCGTAGTTCCGGGAGGGTATCCAGATACGCAGTATTTT. This encodes CASSVVPGGYPDTQYF.

This chain connects TRBV7-6 to TRBJ1-1, with 8 bases aligning to TRBD1. Losses at the gene ends were 6 bases for V and 1 base for J; bases not matched to a gene: 4. CDR1 is SGHVS and CDR2 is FNYEAQ in the germline V gene. The CDR3 is 14 residues long. The CDR3 nucleotides read TGTGCCAGCAGGAAAGGGACAGGGAACACTGAAGCTTTCTTT. Its translation: CASRKGTGNTEAFF.

The chain has TRBV18 and TRBJ2-1; D perhaps matches TRBD2 (5 bases). The CDR3 runs 13 residues. Trimming took off 6 bases at V and 10 bases at J, with 16 bases between the two ends. The V gene's germline CDR1 is KGHSH and CDR2 LQKENI. The CDR3 is CASSGDISSEQFF. CDR3 nucleotide sequence: TGTGCCAGCTCCGGGGATATTTCTTCGGAGCAGTTCTTC.

This chain links TRBV28 with TRBJ1-5; D is ambiguous. Per the germline V gene, CDR1 is MDHEN and CDR2 is SYDVKM. The CDR3 spans 12 residues. Trimming cost V 7 bases and J 4 bases, with 8 bases left between them. This CDR3 is CASTSANQPQHF. The CDR3 DNA is TGTGCCAGCACCTCCGCGAATCAGCCCCAGCATTTT.

The rearrangement links TRBV12-3 or TRBV12-4 to TRBJ2-5; D might be TRBD2 (5 bases). CDR3 length equals 12 residues. Trimming removed 3 bases at V and 4 bases at J, with 6 bases between. In nucleotides, the CDR3 is TGTGCCAGCAGTTTTGAGGGAGAGACCCAGTACTTC. The encoded protein is CASSFEGETQYF.

The V gene is TRBV19, the J gene TRBJ2-3, with 8 bases matching TRBD1. The germline CDR1 and CDR2 sequences are LNHDA and SQIVND (reference sequence). CDR3 length equals 15 residues. J lost 2 bases, V lost 5 bases, and 6 bases had no gene match. The CDR3: CASSPQGAATDTQYF. The CDR3 bases are TGTGCCAGTAGTCCTCAGGGGGCCGCCACAGATACGCAGTATTTT.

This clone was seen a handful of times. This chain uses TRBV7-2 with TRBJ1-5; 7 bases agree with TRBD1. Trimming at V came to 2 bases and at J to 7 bases, leaving 8 bases not matched to a gene. The V gene's germline CDR1 is SGHTA and CDR2 FQGNSA. The CDR3 spans 15 residues. CDR3 sequence reads: CASSLTTGMWQPQHF. The CDR3 DNA reads as TGTGCCAGCAGCTTAACGACAGGGATGTGGCAGCCCCAGCATTTT.

The chain uses TRBV5-1 and TRBJ2-3; 7 bases map to TRBD2. This CDR3 contains 16 residues. Germline loops: CDR1 SGHRS, CDR2 YFSETQ. J lost 4 bases, V lost 2 bases, and 10 bases had no gene match. The CDR3: CASSFLGREYSDTQYF. The CDR3 bases are TGCGCCAGCAGCTTCTTGGGGCGGGAGTATTCAGATACGCAGTATTTT. The full variable domain, completed using reference TRBV5-1 and TRBJ2-3, is KAGVTQTPRYLIKTRGQQVTLSCSPISGHRSVSWYQQTPGQGLQFLFEYFSETQRNKGNFPGRFSGRQFSNSRSEMNVSTLELGDSALYLCASSFLGREYSDTQYFGPGTRLTVL.

The chain combines TRBV12-3 or TRBV12-4 with TRBJ2-7; D remains ambiguous. CDR3 size: 12 residues. V lost 3 bases and J lost 4, with 7 bases in between. The CDR3: CASSLRGYEQYF. CDR3 DNA sequence: TGTGCCAGCAGTTTGAGAGGTTACGAGCAGTACTTC.

The genes are TRBV30 and TRBJ2-3, with D possibly being TRBD2 (5 bases). Trimming stripped 2 bases from V and 3 bases from J, with 12 bases between. Germline V lookup: CDR1 GTSNPN, CDR2 SVGIG (reference sequence). The CDR3 consists of 14 residues. DNA for the CDR3: TGTGCCTGGAGTCGACTAACGGGGACAGATACGCAGTATTTT. Translation: CAWSRLTGTDTQYF. The full variable domain, its missing parts supplied by reference TRBV30 and TRBJ2-3, is SQTIHQWPATLVQPVGSPLSLECTVEGTSNPNLYWYRQAAGRGLQLLFYSVGIGQISSEVPQNLSASRPQDRQFILSSKKLLLSDSGFYLCAWSRLTGTDTQYFGPGTRLTVL.

The rearrangement uses TRBV19 and TRBJ2-1; 11 nucleotides agree with TRBD2. The V gene end was trimmed by 5 bases and the J gene end by 4 bases; junction bases not matched to a gene: 10. Germline CDR1 and CDR2: LNHDA and SQIVND (reference sequence). The CDR3 has 17 residues. CDR3 amino acids: CASSPGTSGVSYNEQFF. The CDR3 DNA follows: TGTGCCAGTAGTCCTGGGACTAGCGGAGTCTCTTACAATGAGCAGTTCTTC.

Here the CDR3 reads CSVPASSGGYTF. The CDR3 nucleotides read TGCAGCGTTCCGGCCTCGAGCGGGGGCTACACCTTC. V gene TRBV29-1 combines with J gene TRBJ1-2; D is unclear. Per germline, CDR1 SQVTM and CDR2 ANQGSEA. Trimming took off 5 bases at V and 8 bases at J, with 15 bases between the two ends. This CDR3 has 12 amino acids.

The chain links TRBV5-1 to TRBJ2-3, with TRBD1 matching over 8 bases. Trimming cost V 3 bases and J 3 bases; bases outside gene matches: 0. There are 13 residues in the CDR3. Germline V gene sequence: CDR1 SGHRS, CDR2 YFSETQ. This chain's CDR3 is CASSWDRTDTQYF. DNA of the CDR3: TGCGCCAGCAGCTGGGACAGGACAGATACGCAGTATTTT.